The rows below give T cell receptor beta chains drawn from one sample of a study of long-term antiretroviral therapy in people with HIV. The protocol was immunoSEQ multiplex PCR, while the TCRdb copy is restricted to in-frame clones and leaves out a portion. The table has 20,000 to 30,000 clones, just over 85% seen once. Sequenced material: unsorted PBMCs, taken 1.2 years after starting antiretroviral therapy. The receptors were gathered from a man between 50 and 59 years old with HIV. Each CDR3 is given with its conserved first and last residue. Each record gives: J gene, clone size, V gene, D gene, CDR3 protein, CDR3 DNA. The D gene is left open where the match is weak. Expanded clones get a size class; other rows say once, few or many, or leave the size out.

TRBJ2-7 | . | TRBV13 | TRBD1 | CASSFGTGNYEQYF | TGTGCCAGCAGCTTCGGGACAGGCAACTACGAGCAGTACTTC
TRBJ2-7 | . | TRBV15 | . | CATSRDHDRAGNAYEQYF | TGTGCCACCAGCAGAGATCATGATCGGGCAGGTAATGCCTACGAGCAGTACTTC
TRBJ2-6 | . | TRBV14 | . | CASSQVYPGGSAFVGPSGANVLTF | TGTGCCAGCAGCCAAGTTTACCCAGGAGGCTCAGCTTTCGTCGGTCCCTCTGGGGCCAACGTCCTGACTTTC
TRBJ1-4 | once | TRBV2 | TRBD1 | CASSERTGYNEKLFF | TGTGCCAGCAGTGAGAGGACAGGCTATAATGAAAAACTGTTTTTT
TRBJ1-1 | . | TRBV6-6 | . | CASSPNNGQEAFF | TGTGCCAGCAGCCCGAATAATGGGCAGGAGGCTTTCTTT
TRBJ1-5 | . | TRBV6-1 | . | CASSDRDNNQPQHF | TGTGCCAGCAGTGATCGGGACAACAATCAGCCCCAGCATTTT
TRBJ2-1 | . | TRBV7-6 | TRBD2 | CASSLGAGGLYNEQFF | TGTGCCAGCAGCTTGGGGGCGGGGGGTCTCTACAATGAGCAGTTCTTC
TRBJ2-1 | few | TRBV11-2 | . | CASSLAGDSYNEQFF | TGTGCCAGCAGCTTAGCGGGAGACTCCTACAATGAGCAGTTCTTC
TRBJ2-3 | . | TRBV5-4 | . | CASSYTDTQYF | TGTGCCAGCAGCTACACAGATACGCAGTATTTT
TRBJ2-2 | . | TRBV5-1 | TRBD1 | CASSLKQGAGELFF | TGCGCCAGCAGCTTGAAACAGGGGGCCGGGGAGCTGTTTTTT
TRBJ2-5 | . | TRBV9 | . | CASSVEGASQETQYF | TGTGCCAGCAGCGTAGAGGGTGCCAGCCAAGAGACCCAGTACTTC
TRBJ2-7 | . | TRBV7-9 | . | CASSPGFLEQYF | TGTGCCAGCAGCCCTGGTTTTCTCGAGCAGTACTTC
TRBJ1-1 | . | TRBV6-1 | TRBD1 | CASSGRLGQGASNTEAFF | TGTGCCAGCAGTGGTCGGTTAGGACAGGGGGCGTCGAACACTGAAGCTTTCTTT
TRBJ2-7 | . | TRBV7-6 | . | CASSSQGPVEQYF | TGTGCCAGCAGCTCCCAGGGTCCTGTCGAGCAGTACTTC
TRBJ1-1 | . | TRBV7-9 | . | CASSPGGARGRAEAFF | TGTGCCAGCAGCCCCGGAGGGGCCAGGGGAAGGGCTGAAGCTTTCTTT
TRBJ2-7 | . | TRBV25-1 | . | CASLQGGEQYF | TGTGCCAGTCTTCAGGGAGGCGAGCAGTACTTC
TRBJ1-3 | . | TRBV4-1 | . | CASSQDRSSGNTIYF | TGCGCCAGCAGCCAAGACAGGTCCTCTGGAAACACCATATATTTT
TRBJ2-3 | . | TRBV7-8 | . | CASSLRDEAHTQYF | TGTGCCAGCAGCCTCCGGGACGAAGCGCATACGCAGTATTTT
TRBJ2-7 | . | TRBV28 | . | CASSPGPRPYEQYF | TGTGCCAGCTCTCCCGGGCCCCGTCCCTACGAGCAGTACTTC
TRBJ1-1 | . | TRBV2 | . | CASSDPAGGRAEAFF | TGTGCCAGCAGTGATCCTGCGGGGGGGAGGGCTGAAGCTTTCTTT
TRBJ1-1 | . | TRBV7-8 | . | CASSLVGGSNTEAFF | TGTGCCAGCAGCTTAGTTGGGGGATCGAACACTGAAGCTTTCTTT
TRBJ1-2 | few | TRBV5-1 | TRBD1 | CASTPGQGGHGYTF | TGCGCCAGCACCCCGGGACAGGGGGGCCATGGCTACACCTTC
TRBJ1-6 | . | TRBV28 | TRBD1 | CASSIPQGAYNSPLHF | TGTGCCAGCAGTATTCCGCAGGGGGCTTATAATTCACCCCTCCACTTT
TRBJ2-3 | . | TRBV10-1 | TRBD1 | CARWDRPTDTQYF | TGCGCCAGATGGGACAGGCCCACAGATACGCAGTATTTT
TRBJ2-2 | . | TRBV19 | TRBD2 | CASSPEGLATGELFF | TGTGCCAGTAGTCCTGAGGGACTAGCGACCGGGGAGCTGTTTTTT
TRBJ2-7 | . | TRBV6-5 | TRBD1 | CASSLRTGVYEQYF | TGTGCCAGCAGTCTCCGGACAGGTGTCTACGAGCAGTACTTC
TRBJ2-7 | . | TRBV27 | TRBD1 | CATRGTGRYEQYF | TGTGCCACCCGCGGGACAGGCCGCTACGAGCAGTACTTC
TRBJ2-6 | . | TRBV6-5 | . | CASRPTVPGANVLTF | TGTGCCAGCAGGCCGACGGTACCTGGGGCCAACGTCCTGACTTTC
TRBJ2-5 | . | TRBV5-1 | . | CASSPSDPLLETQYF | TGCGCCAGCAGCCCTTCGGACCCCCTCTTAGAGACCCAGTACTTC
TRBJ1-1 | . | TRBV7-2 | TRBD1 | CASSTPARDSLMNTEAFF | TGTGCCAGCAGCACGCCGGCCCGGGACAGTCTTATGAACACTGAAGCTTTCTTT
TRBJ2-3 | . | TRBV10-3 | TRBD2 | CAISQSREGGTDTQYF | TGTGCCATCAGCCAATCCCGGGAGGGGGGCACAGATACGCAGTATTTT
TRBJ1-2 | . | TRBV7-9 | TRBD1 | CASSLGTGAAGYTF | TGTGCCAGCAGCTTGGGGACAGGGGCGGCTGGCTACACCTTC
TRBJ2-2 | . | TRBV5-1 | . | CASSLLTGRSNTGELFF | TGCGCCAGCAGCTTGTTAACAGGGAGAAGTAACACCGGGGAGCTGTTTTTT
TRBJ1-2 | . | TRBV6-5 | . | CASSYSGTRGYTF | TGTGCCAGCAGTTACTCAGGCACCAGAGGCTACACCTTC
TRBJ1-4 | . | TRBV7-8 | . | CASTLEIRGREKLFF | TGTGCCAGCACCCTGGAAATCAGGGGTAGGGAAAAACTGTTTTTT
TRBJ1-1 | . | TRBV6-1 | TRBD1 | CASSVGQGMTEAFF | TGTGCCAGCAGTGTGGGACAGGGGATGACTGAAGCTTTCTTT
TRBJ1-1 | . | TRBV28 | . | CASSIFIRALTEAFF | TGTGCCAGCAGTATCTTCATCCGGGCTTTGACTGAAGCTTTCTTT
TRBJ1-1 | . | TRBV7-6 | . | CASSSLTANTEAFF | TGTGCCAGCAGCTCCCTCACAGCGAACACTGAAGCTTTCTTT
TRBJ2-7 | . | TRBV6-6 | . | CASSILQGFAYEQYF | TGTGCCAGCAGTATATTACAGGGTTTTGCCTACGAGCAGTACTTC
TRBJ2-4 | . | TRBV21-1 | . | CASFQDRYIQYF | TGTGCCAGCTTCCAGGACAGATACATTCAGTACTTC
TRBJ1-4 | . | TRBV7-8 | . | CASSPTLERGAVEKLFF | TGTGCCAGCAGCCCGACACTGGAAAGGGGCGCGGTTGAAAAACTGTTTTTT
TRBJ1-4 | . | TRBV6-5 | TRBD1 | CASRPDRAVGEKLFF | TGTGCCAGCAGACCAGACAGGGCAGTTGGTGAAAAACTGTTTTTT
TRBJ2-1 | . | TRBV2 | TRBD2 | CASTRTSGGDGQFF | TGTGCCAGCACCCGGACTAGCGGGGGGGATGGGCAGTTCTTC
TRBJ2-2 | once | TRBV27 | TRBD1 | CASAGQGVTGELFF | TGTGCCAGCGCGGGACAGGGGGTCACCGGGGAGCTGTTTTTT
TRBJ2-5 | . | TRBV7-9 | . | CASSPRYEGKQETQYF | TGTGCCAGCAGCCCCCGCTATGAGGGGAAGCAAGAGACCCAGTACTTC
TRBJ2-2 | . | TRBV7-2 | TRBD1 | CASSPQGYTGELFF | TGTGCCAGCAGCCCACAGGGGTACACCGGGGAGCTGTTTTTT
TRBJ2-4 | . | TRBV18 | TRBD2 | CASSPQTSGEAKNIQYF | TGTGCCAGCTCACCCCAGACTAGCGGGGAGGCCAAAAACATTCAGTACTTC
TRBJ1-5 | . | TRBV7-8 | . | CASSPRLLDNPNQPQHF | TGTGCCAGCAGCCCGAGACTCCTGGACAACCCGAATCAGCCCCAGCATTTT
TRBJ1-5 | . | TRBV28 | . | CASLASDSNQPQHF | TGTGCCAGCTTGGCATCCGATAGCAATCAGCCCCAGCATTTT